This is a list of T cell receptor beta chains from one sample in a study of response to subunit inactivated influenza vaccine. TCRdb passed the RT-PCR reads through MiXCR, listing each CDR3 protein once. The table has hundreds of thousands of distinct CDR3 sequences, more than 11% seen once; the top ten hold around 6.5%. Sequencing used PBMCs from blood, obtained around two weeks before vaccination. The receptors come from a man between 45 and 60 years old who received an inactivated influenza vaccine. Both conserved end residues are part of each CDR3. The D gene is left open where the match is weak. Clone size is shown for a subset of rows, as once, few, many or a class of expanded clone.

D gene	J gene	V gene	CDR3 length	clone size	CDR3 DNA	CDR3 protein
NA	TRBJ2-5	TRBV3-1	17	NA	TGTGCCAGCAGCCAAGGCCTTCCTTTGTGGGCCAGGGAGACCCAGTACTTC	CASSQGLPLWARETQYF
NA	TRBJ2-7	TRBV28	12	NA	TGTGCCAGCAGCTTGACAGTTTACGAGCAGTACTTC	CASSLTVYEQYF
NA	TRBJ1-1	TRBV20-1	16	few	TGCAGTGCTAGAGTACCCCTCCAGGACAGTAACACTGAAGCTTTCTTT	CSARVPLQDSNTEAFF
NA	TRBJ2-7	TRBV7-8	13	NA	TGTGCCAGCAGCTCGGACCTTTCACGCGAGCAGTACTTC	CASSSDLSREQYF
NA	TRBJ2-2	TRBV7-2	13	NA	TGTGCCAGCAGGCCCGACAGGACCGGGGAGCTGTTTTTT	CASRPDRTGELFF
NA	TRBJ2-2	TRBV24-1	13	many	TGTGCCACCAGTACAGGCAACACCGGGGAGCTGTTTTTT	CATSTGNTGELFF
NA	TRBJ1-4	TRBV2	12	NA	TGTGCCAGCAGCCTTGCGGCAACAGAACTGTTTTTT	CASSLAATELFF
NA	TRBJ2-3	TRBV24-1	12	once	TGTGCCACCAGTGATTTGGGAGATACGCAGTATTTT	CATSDLGDTQYF
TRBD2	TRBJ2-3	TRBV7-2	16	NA	TGTGCCAGCAGACATGGACTAGCGGGGGGCACAGATACGCAGTATTTT	CASRHGLAGGTDTQYF
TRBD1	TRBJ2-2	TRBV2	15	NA	TGTGCCAGCAGTACCGGGACAGGGGTCTCCGGGGAGCTGTTTTTT	CASSTGTGVSGELFF
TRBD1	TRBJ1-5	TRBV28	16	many	TGTGCCAGCAGTTTATCTGGGACAGGGGGCAATCAGCCCCAGCATTTT	CASSLSGTGGNQPQHF
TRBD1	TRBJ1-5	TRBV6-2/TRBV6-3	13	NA	TGTGCCACGAGGGACAGGGGCAATCAGCCCCAGCATTTT	CATRDRGNQPQHF
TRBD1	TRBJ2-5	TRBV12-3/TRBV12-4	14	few	TGTGCCACCTCGAGACAGGGGGCTTGGGAGACCCAGTACTTC	CATSRQGAWETQYF
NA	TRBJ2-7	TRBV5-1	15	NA	TGCGCCAGCAGCCCTCGGACCGGGAGCAGGTACGAGCAGTACTTC	CASSPRTGSRYEQYF
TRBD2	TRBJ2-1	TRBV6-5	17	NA	TGTGCCAGCAGTTACCCTATACTAGCGGAGAACTACAATGAGCAGTTCTTC	CASSYPILAENYNEQFF
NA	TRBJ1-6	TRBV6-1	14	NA	TGTGCCAGCAGCCAAGGGACCGAATCTTCACCCCTCCACTTT	CASSQGTESSPLHF
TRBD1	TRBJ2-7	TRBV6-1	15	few	TGTGCCAGCAGCATGACAGGGGGCCTCTATCGCGAGCAGTACTTC	CASSMTGGLYREQYF
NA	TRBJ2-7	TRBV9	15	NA	TGTGCCAGCAGCCCCGCTGGGGACCCAGCCTACGAGCAGTACTTC	CASSPAGDPAYEQYF
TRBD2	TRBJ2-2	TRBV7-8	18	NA	TGTGCCAGCAGCCGAAAAGGAATAGCGGGCCCGAACACCGGGGAGCTGTTTTTT	CASSRKGIAGPNTGELFF
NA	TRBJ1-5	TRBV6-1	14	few	TGTGCCAGCAGTGAACTGGGGGCAGGTCAGCCCCAGCATTTT	CASSELGAGQPQHF
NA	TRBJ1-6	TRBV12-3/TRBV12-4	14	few	TGTGCCAGCAGCCTTCGGGGAGTGAATTCACCCCTCCACTTT	CASSLRGVNSPLHF
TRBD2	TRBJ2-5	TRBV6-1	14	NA	TGTGCCAGTGGAGCGGGGGTAGGACAGGAGACCCAGTACTTC	CASGAGVGQETQYF
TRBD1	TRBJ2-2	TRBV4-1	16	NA	TGCGCCAGCAGCCAAAGGACAGGGACGAACACCGGGGAGCTGTTTTTT	CASSQRTGTNTGELFF
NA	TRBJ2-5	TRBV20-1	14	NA	TGCAGTGCTCATGACCCTAGGGCCAAAGAGACCCAGTACTTC	CSAHDPRAKETQYF
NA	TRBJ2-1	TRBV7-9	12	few	TGTGCCAGCAGCGGGGGGCAGGATGAGCAGTTCTTC	CASSGGQDEQFF
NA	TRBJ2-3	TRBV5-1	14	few	TGCGCCAGCAGCAGTTCGGGGCAGGCAGATACGCAGTATTTT	CASSSSGQADTQYF
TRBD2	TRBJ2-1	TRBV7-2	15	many	TGTGCCAGCAGCTTAGTGGCTAGCGGGTACAATGAGCAGTTCTTC	CASSLVASGYNEQFF
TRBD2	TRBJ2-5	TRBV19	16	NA	TGTGCCAGTAGTATGCGGGAGGAAGGGTTACAAGAGACCCAGTACTTC	CASSMREEGLQETQYF
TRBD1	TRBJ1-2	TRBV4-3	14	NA	TGCGCCAGCAGCCACAGGACAGGGAACTATGGCTACACCTTC	CASSHRTGNYGYTF
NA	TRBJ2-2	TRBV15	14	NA	TGTGCCACCAGCAGTGGGGGACGCACCGGGGAGCTGTTTTTT	CATSSGGRTGELFF
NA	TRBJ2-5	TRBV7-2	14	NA	TGTGCCAGCAGCTTAAGAGTGGGTCAAGAGACCCAGTACTTC	CASSLRVGQETQYF
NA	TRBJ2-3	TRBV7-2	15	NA	TGTGCCAGCAGCTTAGGTCTACAGGGACTGGATACGCAGTATTTT	CASSLGLQGLDTQYF
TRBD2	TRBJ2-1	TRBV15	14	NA	TGTGCCACCAGCAGAGCGGGGGGGCTCAATGAGCAGTTCTTC	CATSRAGGLNEQFF
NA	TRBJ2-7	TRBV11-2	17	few	TGTGCCAGCAGCTTAGGCGGTAGCGGAACTTTCCCCTACGAGCAGTACTTC	CASSLGGSGTFPYEQYF
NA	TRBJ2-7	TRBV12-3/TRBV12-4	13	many	TGTGCCAGCAGTCCAGGGGACACCTACGAGCAGTACTTC	CASSPGDTYEQYF
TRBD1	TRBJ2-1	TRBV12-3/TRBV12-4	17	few	TGTGCCAGCAGCCCCAGGACAGGGGAGGCATCCTACAATGAGCAGTTCTTC	CASSPRTGEASYNEQFF
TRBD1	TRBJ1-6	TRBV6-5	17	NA	TGTGCCAGCAGTTACTCCGACAGGGCACTGGGTAATTCACCCCTCCACTTT	CASSYSDRALGNSPLHF
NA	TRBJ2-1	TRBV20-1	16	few	TGCAGCAGTGCTAGTCTGGGTAGCGGCCACTACAATGAGCAGTTCTTC	CSSASLGSGHYNEQFF
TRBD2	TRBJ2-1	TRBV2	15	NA	TGTGCCAGCATTCGAGGAGCGGGGGGGCGGAATGAGCAGTTCTTC	CASIRGAGGRNEQFF
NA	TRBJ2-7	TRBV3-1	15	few	TGTGCCAGCAGCCAAGGGGACGGGAAATCCTACGAGCAGTACTTC	CASSQGDGKSYEQYF
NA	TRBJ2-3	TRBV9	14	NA	TGTGCCAGCGCGCTGGAGGCCTCGTCGGATACGCAGTATTTT	CASALEASSDTQYF
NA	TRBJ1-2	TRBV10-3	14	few	TGTGCCATCAGTGATCCGACAGTTAACTATGGCTACACCTTC	CAISDPTVNYGYTF
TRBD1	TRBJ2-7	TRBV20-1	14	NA	TGCAGTGCTAGAGTTTGGGACAGAGCCTACGAGCAGTACTTC	CSARVWDRAYEQYF
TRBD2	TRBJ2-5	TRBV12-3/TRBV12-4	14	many	TGTGCCAGCAGTCCGACTAGCGGGAGAGAGACCCAGTACTTC	CASSPTSGRETQYF
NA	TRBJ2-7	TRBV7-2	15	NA	TGTGCCAGCAGCTTCCGGGCGCACTTAGACTACGAGCAGTACTTC	CASSFRAHLDYEQYF
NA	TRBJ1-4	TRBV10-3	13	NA	TGTGCCATCAATAAGGATCTCAATGAAAAACTGTTTTTT	CAINKDLNEKLFF
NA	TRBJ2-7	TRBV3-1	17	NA	TGTGCCAGCAGCCAAGATCTTGGAGCGGGCCCATCCTACGAGCAGTACTTC	CASSQDLGAGPSYEQYF
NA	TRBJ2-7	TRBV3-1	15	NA	TGTGCCAGCAGCCAAGCACCACAGGGAGGGTACGAGCAGTACTTC	CASSQAPQGGYEQYF
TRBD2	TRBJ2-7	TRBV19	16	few	TGTGCCAGTAGCACACACGGGACTAGTCGAACTGGGGAGCAGTACTTC	CASSTHGTSRTGEQYF
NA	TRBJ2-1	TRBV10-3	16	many	TGTGCCATCAGTGTTTCGGGGGGCGCCTCCCCCAATGAGCAGTTCTTC	CAISVSGGASPNEQFF
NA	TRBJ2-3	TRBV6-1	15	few	TGTGCCAGCAGAGAGGACAGCTTAAAGGAAGATACGCAGTATTTT	CASREDSLKEDTQYF
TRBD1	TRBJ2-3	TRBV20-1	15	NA	TGCAGTGCTAGAGAGGGGACAGGCTACACAGATACGCAGTATTTT	CSAREGTGYTDTQYF
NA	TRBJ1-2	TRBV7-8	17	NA	TGTGCCAGCAGTTCCCCGGGACGGAAGTTTTCTAACTATGGCTACACCTTC	CASSSPGRKFSNYGYTF
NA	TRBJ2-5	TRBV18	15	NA	TGTGCCAGCTCAGAGTCCGGGACTCGGCGAGAGACCCAGTACTTC	CASSESGTRRETQYF
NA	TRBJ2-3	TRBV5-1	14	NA	TGCGCCAGCAGCTCCGGACCGGAGGCAGATACGCAGTATTTT	CASSSGPEADTQYF
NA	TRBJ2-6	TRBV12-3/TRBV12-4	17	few	TGTGCCACAGCGGGACAAGGGAGTGCGGTTGGGGCCAACGTCCTGACTTTC	CATAGQGSAVGANVLTF
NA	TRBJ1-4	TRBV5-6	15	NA	TGTGCCAGCAGCCTTGGAACAGGGAAGGGGGAAAAACTGTTTTTT	CASSLGTGKGEKLFF